A selection of T cell receptor beta chains follows, all from one sample in a study of OX40 agonist ivuxolimab in advanced cancers. TCRdb's copy holds only in-frame clones and misses some; the assay was immunoSEQ multiplex PCR. The sample gives about 67,000 clones, 90% to 95% of which show up once; less than 2.5% is in the top ten. The input for sequencing was CD4+ or CD8+ T cells sorted from blood, taken in a trial of the OX40 agonist ivuxolimab. Receptors originate from an adult with an advanced solid tumor such as melanoma, head and neck, liver or kidney cancer. CDR3s include the opening cysteine and the closing phenylalanine or tryptophan. A D gene is named only where the DNA matches it firmly. The size of a clone is reported for some rows only, either as once, few or many, or as a class for expanded clones.

>TRBJ1-2|.|TRBV19|.
TGTGCCAGTAGTGAGAGGGTTAGTGTCTATGGCTACACCTTC
CASSERVSVYGYTF
>TRBJ2-7|.|TRBV11-2|.
TGTGCCAGCAGCGCGGACGGATGGCAGTACTTC
CASSADGWQYF
>TRBJ2-6|.|TRBV10-3|.
TGTGCCATCAGTCCTCGGGGCCCCTCTGGGGCCAACGTCCTGACTTTC
CAISPRGPSGANVLTF
>TRBJ2-1|.|TRBV7-2|.
TGTGCCAGCAGCCGGGACTCTACCGAGCAGTTCTTC
CASSRDSTEQFF
>TRBJ2-7|.|TRBV11-2|TRBD1
TGTGCCAGCAGCGCAGACAGGGAAATTGACGAGCAGTACTTC
CASSADREIDEQYF
>TRBJ2-1|.|TRBV5-8|TRBD2
TGTGCCAGCAGCTTGGGCCTAGCGGGAGGCTACAATGAGCAGTTCTTC
CASSLGLAGGYNEQFF
>TRBJ2-7|.|TRBV6-1|TRBD1
TGTGCCAGCAGCACTGGGGGACAGACCTACGAGCAGTACTTC
CASSTGGQTYEQYF
>TRBJ2-5|.|TRBV7-9|TRBD1
TGTGCCAGCAGCCCAGCGACAGGGACCGGGGAGACCCAGTACTTC
CASSPATGTGETQYF
>TRBJ1-5|.|TRBV19|.
TGTGCCAGTAGTATAACCCAGGGCAGGCAGCCCCAGCATTTT
CASSITQGRQPQHF
>TRBJ1-1|.|TRBV29-1|.
TGCAGCGTCGCCGCGGGTGGACAGAACACTGAAGCTTTCTTT
CSVAAGGQNTEAFF
>TRBJ2-7|.|TRBV11-2|.
TGTGCCAGCAGCCGCGGGCAGGGAAGCTCCTACGAGCAGTACTTC
CASSRGQGSSYEQYF
>TRBJ1-6|.|TRBV6-5|.
TGTGCCAGCAGTATCGCCGACACGCCTAATTCACCCCTCCACTTT
CASSIADTPNSPLHF
>TRBJ2-5|.|TRBV6-5|.
TGTGCCAGCAGTTTGACACATACAGGGACCCAGTACTTC
CASSLTHTGTQYF
>TRBJ2-5|.|TRBV4-1|.
TGCGCCAGCAGCTCCGAGAGGGAGGGGGGCCGAGAGACCCAGTACTTC
CASSSEREGGRETQYF
>TRBJ2-1|.|TRBV7-9|.
TGTGCCAGCAGACCAGTGGCGGGGAAGGAATACAATGAGCAGTTCTTC
CASRPVAGKEYNEQFF
>TRBJ2-7|.|TRBV18|.
TGTGCCAGCTCACCCCTAGGGGCGGGGGCCTCGAACGAGCAGTACTTC
CASSPLGAGASNEQYF
>TRBJ1-1|.|TRBV4-3|TRBD1
TGCGCCAGCAGCCAAGCTTTCAGGGGGCGGACTGAAGCTTTCTTT
CASSQAFRGRTEAFF
>TRBJ2-7|few|TRBV6-1|.
TGTGCCAGCACCAAGGGGGACGGTGCCTCCTACGAGCAGTACTTC
CASTKGDGASYEQYF
>TRBJ2-5|.|TRBV7-2|TRBD2
TGTGCCAGCAGCAACACCGGGACTAGCCAAGAGACCCAGTACTTC
CASSNTGTSQETQYF
>TRBJ2-7|few|TRBV18|.
TGTGCCAGCTCACCATCCCCAGCGTACGAGCAGTACTTC
CASSPSPAYEQYF
>TRBJ2-5|.|TRBV2|TRBD1
TGTGCCAGCAGTAGAGACAGGGAAAGGGAGACCCAGTACTTC
CASSRDRERETQYF
>TRBJ1-2|.|TRBV7-9|.
TGTGCCAGCAGCTTAGGGCGCAGGGGTGGCTACACCTTC
CASSLGRRGGYTF
>TRBJ1-4|.|TRBV28|.
TGTGCCAGCAGTTTGTGGCCGAATGAAAAACTGTTTTTT
CASSLWPNEKLFF
>TRBJ2-1|.|TRBV28|.
TGTGCCAGCAGTTTATCTAGCGATGAGCAGTTCTTC
CASSLSSDEQFF
>TRBJ2-5|.|TRBV19|.
TGTGCCAGTAGTATCTATCCCTCCCAGGGAGAGACCCAGTACTTC
CASSIYPSQGETQYF
>TRBJ2-3|.|TRBV5-1|TRBD2
TGCGCCAGCAATCCCAGAGCGGGGGGAGCGGATACGCAGTATTTT
CASNPRAGGADTQYF
>TRBJ2-4|.|TRBV2|TRBD1
TGTGCCAGCCTTTTACGAAGGGGGCCCAAAAACATTCAGTACTTC
CASLLRRGPKNIQYF
>TRBJ1-1|few|TRBV4-2|TRBD1
TGTGCCAGCAGTCCGGACAGGGGGTCCGCTTTCTTT
CASSPDRGSAFF
>TRBJ2-3|.|TRBV7-2|TRBD2
TGTGCCAGCAGCTTAATTGGACTAGCGGGGAATACAGATACGCAGTATTTT
CASSLIGLAGNTDTQYF
>TRBJ2-2|.|TRBV6-1|.
TGTGCCAGCAGTGAACTCCCAGGGGCCGGGGAGCTGTTTTTT
CASSELPGAGELFF
>TRBJ2-5|.|TRBV7-2|.
TGTGCCAGCAGCTTAGGTGTCCTAGCGGAGACCCAGTACTTC
CASSLGVLAETQYF
>TRBJ2-7|.|TRBV7-8|.
TGTGCCAGCAGCTTAAGAATCGGGACGCCCTACGAGCAGTACTTC
CASSLRIGTPYEQYF
>TRBJ1-4|.|TRBV18|.
TGTGCCAGCTCACTAGGACCACAGGGTTTGATTGAAAAACTGTTTTTT
CASSLGPQGLIEKLFF
>TRBJ2-1|.|TRBV6-9|TRBD2
TGTGCCAGCAGTGCCCAATCCCTACTAGCGGGGGGGCATGAGCAGTTCTTC
CASSAQSLLAGGHEQFF
>TRBJ2-3|once|TRBV7-9|.
TGTGCCAGCAGCTTAATACCCACAGATACGCAGTATTTT
CASSLIPTDTQYF
>TRBJ2-1|.|TRBV7-8|.
TGTGCCAGCAGCTGGGTCGGTGATGAGCAGTTCTTC
CASSWVGDEQFF
>TRBJ1-5|.|TRBV19|TRBD1
TGTGCCAGTAGTGGCGCTGACAGGGTAAATCAGCCCCAGCATTTT
CASSGADRVNQPQHF
>TRBJ2-7|.|TRBV30|.
TGTGCCTGGACCCGGGACACCCTCTACGAGCAGTACTTC
CAWTRDTLYEQYF
>TRBJ2-1|.|TRBV7-9|TRBD2
TGTGCCAGCAGCATAAGCGGGAGTGACAATGAGCAGTTCTTC
CASSISGSDNEQFF
>TRBJ2-2|.|TRBV5-1|.
TGCGCCAGCAGCTTAACGGGAAACACCGGGGAGCTGTTTTTT
CASSLTGNTGELFF
>TRBJ2-4|.|TRBV2|.
TGTGCCAGCAGTCCCCGTGAAAGGATCAACATTCAGTACTTC
CASSPRERINIQYF
>TRBJ1-2|few|TRBV6-4|.
TGTGCCAGCAGCGAAACAACCAGGGGTAGCTACACCTTC
CASSETTRGSYTF
>TRBJ2-1|.|TRBV27|.
TGTGCCAGCAGAATTGGGGGCGGCTCCTACAATGAGCAGTTCTTC
CASRIGGGSYNEQFF
>TRBJ1-2|once|TRBV7-2|TRBD1
TGTGCCAGCAGCCCGCGTCCCGGGACAGGGAACTATGGCTACACCTTC
CASSPRPGTGNYGYTF
>TRBJ2-3|.|TRBV15|TRBD2
TGTGCCACCAGCCGCGATGTAGCGGGAGTAACAGATACGCAGTATTTT
CATSRDVAGVTDTQYF
>TRBJ2-2|.|TRBV27|.
TGTGCCAGCACCAGGGAGAACACCGGGGAGCTGTTTTTT
CASTRENTGELFF
>TRBJ1-1|.|TRBV6-5|TRBD1
TGTGCCAGCAGGCCACCACAGGGGAAACAGACTGAAGCTTTCTTT
CASRPPQGKQTEAFF
>TRBJ2-5|.|TRBV2|.
TGTGCCAGCAGTGCCGGACTAGGGGGGATGATTCCGGAGACCCAGTACTTC
CASSAGLGGMIPETQYF
>TRBJ2-7|.|TRBV11-2|.
TGTGCCAGCAGCCGCTCGTATAGGGCTACTTCCTACGAGCAGTACTTC
CASSRSYRATSYEQYF